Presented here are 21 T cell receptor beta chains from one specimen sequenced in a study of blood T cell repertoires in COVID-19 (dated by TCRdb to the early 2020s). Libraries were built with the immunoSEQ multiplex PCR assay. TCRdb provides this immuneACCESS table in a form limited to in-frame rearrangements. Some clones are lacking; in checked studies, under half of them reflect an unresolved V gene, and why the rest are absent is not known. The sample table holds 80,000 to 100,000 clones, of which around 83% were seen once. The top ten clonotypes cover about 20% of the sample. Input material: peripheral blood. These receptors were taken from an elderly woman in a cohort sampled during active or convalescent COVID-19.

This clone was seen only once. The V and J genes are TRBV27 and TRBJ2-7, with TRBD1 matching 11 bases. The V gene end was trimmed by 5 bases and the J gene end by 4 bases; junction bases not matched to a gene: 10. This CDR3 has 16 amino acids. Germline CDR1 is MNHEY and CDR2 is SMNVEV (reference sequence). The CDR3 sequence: CASSRPGQGGWYEQYV. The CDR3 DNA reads TGTGCCAGCAGTCGGCCGGGACAGGGGGGTTGGTACGAGCAGTACGTC.

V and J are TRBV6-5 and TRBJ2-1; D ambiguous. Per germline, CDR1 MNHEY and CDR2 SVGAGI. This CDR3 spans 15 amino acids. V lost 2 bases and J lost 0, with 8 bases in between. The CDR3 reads CASSYGQSSYNEQFF. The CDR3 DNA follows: TGTGCCAGCAGTTACGGGCAAAGCTCCTACAATGAGCAGTTCTTC.

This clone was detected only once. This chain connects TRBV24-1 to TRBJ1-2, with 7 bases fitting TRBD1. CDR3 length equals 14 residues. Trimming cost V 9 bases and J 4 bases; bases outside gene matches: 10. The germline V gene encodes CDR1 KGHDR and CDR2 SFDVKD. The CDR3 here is CATAGTENGYGYTF. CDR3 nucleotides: TGTGCCACCGCCGGGACAGAGAATGGCTATGGCTACACCTTC.

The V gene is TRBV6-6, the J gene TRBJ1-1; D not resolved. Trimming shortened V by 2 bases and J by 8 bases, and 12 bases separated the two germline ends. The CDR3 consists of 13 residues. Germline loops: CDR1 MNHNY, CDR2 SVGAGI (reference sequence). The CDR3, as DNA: TGTGCCAGCAGTTACCCGCCCTCGGGAGAAGCTTTCTTT. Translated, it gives CASSYPPSGEAFF.

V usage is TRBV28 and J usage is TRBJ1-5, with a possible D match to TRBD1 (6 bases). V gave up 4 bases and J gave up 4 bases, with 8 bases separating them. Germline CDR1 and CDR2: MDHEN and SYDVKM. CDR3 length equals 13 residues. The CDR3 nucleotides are TGTGCCAGCAGTTGGCAGGGGAATCAGCCCCAGCATTTT. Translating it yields CASSWQGNQPQHF.

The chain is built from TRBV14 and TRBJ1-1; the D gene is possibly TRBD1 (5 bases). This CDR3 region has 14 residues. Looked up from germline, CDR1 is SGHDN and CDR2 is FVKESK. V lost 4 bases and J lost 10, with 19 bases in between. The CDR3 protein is CASSPQPTVPSAFF. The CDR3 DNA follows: TGTGCCAGCAGCCCGCAACCGACAGTTCCCTCAGCTTTCTTT.

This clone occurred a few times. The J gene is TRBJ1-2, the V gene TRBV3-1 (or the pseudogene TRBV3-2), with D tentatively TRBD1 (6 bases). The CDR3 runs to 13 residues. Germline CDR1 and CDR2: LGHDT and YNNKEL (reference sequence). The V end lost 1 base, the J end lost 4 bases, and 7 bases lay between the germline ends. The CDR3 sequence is CASSQGTAYGYTF. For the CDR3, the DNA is TGTGCCAGCAGCCAAGGGACAGCCTATGGCTACACCTTC.

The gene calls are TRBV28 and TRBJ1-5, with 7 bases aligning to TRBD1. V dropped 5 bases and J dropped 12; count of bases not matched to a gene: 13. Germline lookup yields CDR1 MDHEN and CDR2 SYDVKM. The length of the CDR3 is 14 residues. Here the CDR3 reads CASSKRDRGSLQHF. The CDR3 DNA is TGTGCCAGCAGTAAGAGGGACAGAGGGTCCCTCCAGCATTTT.

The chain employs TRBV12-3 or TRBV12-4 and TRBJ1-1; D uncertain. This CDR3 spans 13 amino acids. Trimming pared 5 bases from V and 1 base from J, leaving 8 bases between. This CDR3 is CASSPLANTEAFF. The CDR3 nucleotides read TGTGCCAGCAGTCCCTTGGCGAACACTGAAGCTTTCTTT.

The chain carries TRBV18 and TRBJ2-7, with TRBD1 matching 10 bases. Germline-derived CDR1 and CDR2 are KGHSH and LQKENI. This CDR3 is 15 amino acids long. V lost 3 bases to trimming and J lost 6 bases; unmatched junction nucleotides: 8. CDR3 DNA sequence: TGTGCCAGCTCACCTTTTAGTGGGACAGGGGCCGAGCAGTACGTC. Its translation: CASSPFSGTGAEQYV.

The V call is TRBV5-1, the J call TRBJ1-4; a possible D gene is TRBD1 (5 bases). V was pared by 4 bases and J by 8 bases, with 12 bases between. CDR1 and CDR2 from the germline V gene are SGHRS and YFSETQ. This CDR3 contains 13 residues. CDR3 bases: TGCGCCAGCAGCCCAGGGTTGGGCGAAAAACTGTTTTTT. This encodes CASSPGLGEKLFF.

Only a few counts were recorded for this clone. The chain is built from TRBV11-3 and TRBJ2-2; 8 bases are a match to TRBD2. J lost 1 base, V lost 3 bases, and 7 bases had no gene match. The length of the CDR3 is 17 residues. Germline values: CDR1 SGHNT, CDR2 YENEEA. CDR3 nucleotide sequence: TGTGCCAGCAGCTTCTTTCCGGGACTAGGGAACACCGGGGAGCTGTTTTTT. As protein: CASSFFPGLGNTGELFF.

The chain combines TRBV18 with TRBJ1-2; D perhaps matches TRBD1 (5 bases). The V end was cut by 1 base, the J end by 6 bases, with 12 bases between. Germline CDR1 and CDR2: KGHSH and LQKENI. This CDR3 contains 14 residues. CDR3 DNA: TGTGCCAGCTCACCACGGGAAAGGGGCAATGGCTACACCTTC. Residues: CASSPRERGNGYTF.

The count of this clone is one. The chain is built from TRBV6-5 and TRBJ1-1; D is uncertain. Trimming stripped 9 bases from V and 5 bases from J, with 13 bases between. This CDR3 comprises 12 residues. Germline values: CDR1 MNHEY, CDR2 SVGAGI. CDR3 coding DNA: TGTGCCAGTATGATGGGGAGGACTGAAGCTTTCTTT. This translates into CASMMGRTEAFF.

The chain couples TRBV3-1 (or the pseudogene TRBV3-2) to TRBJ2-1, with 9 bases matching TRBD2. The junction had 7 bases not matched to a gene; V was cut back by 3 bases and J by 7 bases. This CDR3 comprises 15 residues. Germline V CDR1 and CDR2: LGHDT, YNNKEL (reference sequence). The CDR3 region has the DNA TGTGCCAGCAGCCACCACTCGCTAGCGGGGAATGAGCAGTTCTTC. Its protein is CASSHHSLAGNEQFF.

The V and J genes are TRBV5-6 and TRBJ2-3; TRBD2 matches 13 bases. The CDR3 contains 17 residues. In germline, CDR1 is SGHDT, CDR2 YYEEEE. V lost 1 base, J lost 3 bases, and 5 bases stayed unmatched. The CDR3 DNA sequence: TGTGCCAGCAGCTTGTGGGGACTAGCGGGAAGGACAGATACGCAGTATTTT. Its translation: CASSLWGLAGRTDTQYF. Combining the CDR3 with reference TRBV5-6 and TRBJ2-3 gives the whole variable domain DAGVTQSPTHLIKTRGQQVTLRCSPKSGHDTVSWYQQALGQGPQFIFQYYEEEERQRGNFPDRFSGHQFPNYSSELNVNALLLGDSALYLCASSLWGLAGRTDTQYFGPGTRLTVL.

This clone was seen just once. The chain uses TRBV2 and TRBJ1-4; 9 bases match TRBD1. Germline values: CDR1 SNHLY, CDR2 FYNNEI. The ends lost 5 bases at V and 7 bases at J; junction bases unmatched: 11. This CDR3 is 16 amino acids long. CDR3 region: CASSTGTGNLSEKLFF. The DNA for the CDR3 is TGTGCCAGCAGTACCGGGACAGGGAACCTAAGTGAAAAACTGTTTTTT.

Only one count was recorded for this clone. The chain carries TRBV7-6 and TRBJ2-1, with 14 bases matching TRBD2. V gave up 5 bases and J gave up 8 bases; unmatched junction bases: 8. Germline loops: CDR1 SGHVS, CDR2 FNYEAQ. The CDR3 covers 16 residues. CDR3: CASSHVTSGRAYEQFF. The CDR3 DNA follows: TGTGCCAGCAGCCACGTGACTAGCGGGAGGGCGTATGAGCAGTTCTTC.

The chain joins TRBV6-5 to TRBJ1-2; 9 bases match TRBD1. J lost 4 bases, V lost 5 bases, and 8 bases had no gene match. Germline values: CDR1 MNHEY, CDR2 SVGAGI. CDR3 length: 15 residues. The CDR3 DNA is TGTGCCAGCAGTACCAAGACAGGGGGGTCCTATGGCTACACCTTC. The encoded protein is CASSTKTGGSYGYTF.

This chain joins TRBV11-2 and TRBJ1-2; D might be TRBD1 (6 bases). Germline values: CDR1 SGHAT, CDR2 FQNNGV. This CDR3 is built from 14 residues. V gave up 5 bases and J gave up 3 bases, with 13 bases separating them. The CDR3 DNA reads TGTGCCAGCAGCCCCGCGGGGGCGGACTATGGCTACACCTTC. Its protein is CASSPAGADYGYTF.

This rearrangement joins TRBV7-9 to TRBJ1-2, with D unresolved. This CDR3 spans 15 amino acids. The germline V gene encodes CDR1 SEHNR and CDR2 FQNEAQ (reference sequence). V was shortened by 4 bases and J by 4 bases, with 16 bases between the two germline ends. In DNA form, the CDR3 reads TGTGCCAGCAGCTCAAGTCCACCGAGGGCCTATGGCTACACCTTC. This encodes CASSSSPPRAYGYTF.